The 9 T cell receptor beta chains in this list originate from one sample, sequenced in a study of T cell responses to AZD1222 COVID-19 vaccine. Repertoires were generated with immunoSEQ multiplex PCR, while TCRdb's copy carries only in-frame clones and drops some. The data show some 130,000 clones, roughly nine tenths seen once. The specimen was peripheral blood, collected on day 0 of AZD1222 vaccination. The origin of the receptors is an adult in good health.

In the case of this clone: At one of its ends the junction is not consistent with the germline gene, which may arise from a read error. This chain uses TRBV11-2 with TRBJ1-2; perhaps TRBD1 as D (5 bases). There are 12 residues in the CDR3. Looked up from germline, CDR1 is SGHAT and CDR2 is FQNNGV. This CDR3 reads CASSLGTNKGVF. The DNA of the CDR3 is TGTGCCAGCAGCTTAGGAACCAACAAAGGGGTTTTC.

This chain joins TRBV6-2 or TRBV6-3 and TRBJ1-5; D gene unclear. Germline CDR1 reads MNHEY; CDR2 reads SVGEGT. Trimming pared 4 bases from V and 6 bases from J, leaving 19 bases between. There are 16 residues in the CDR3. CDR3 sequence: CASSFRTDEPSQPQHF. CDR3 coding DNA: TGTGCCAGCAGTTTTCGAACCGATGAACCGAGTCAGCCCCAGCATTTT.

The chain couples TRBV6-2 or TRBV6-3 to TRBJ1-1; D is uncertain. Germline lookup yields CDR1 MNHEY and CDR2 SVGEGT. CDR3 length equals 17 residues. V shed 2 bases and J shed 2 bases, with 18 bases lying between them. The CDR3, as DNA: TGTGCCAGCAGTTACCCCCCCCCTGGACTACTTAACACTGAAGCTTTCTTT. This codes for CASSYPPPGLLNTEAFF.

The table lists this clone with a count of one. The V gene is TRBV4-1, the J gene TRBJ1-5, with a weak D call TRBD1 (6 bases). V was pared by 4 bases and J by 6 bases, with 16 bases between. Germline CDR1 MGHRA, CDR2 YSYEKL. The CDR3 has 15 residues. CDR3: CASSPRQVVSQPQHF. CDR3 sequence (DNA): TGCGCCAGCAGCCCTCGACAGGTTGTATCTCAGCCCCAGCATTTT.

The V gene is TRBV7-8, the J gene TRBJ2-1, with 8 positions matching TRBD1. This CDR3 comprises 15 residues. The junction had 4 bases not matched to a gene; V was cut back by 2 bases and J by 4 bases. Per the germline V gene, CDR1 is SGHVS and CDR2 is FQNEAQ. For the CDR3, the DNA is TGTGCCAGCAGCTTAAGGGACAGGCCATACAATGAGCAGTTCTTC. Translated: CASSLRDRPYNEQFF.

This clone was picked up one time. The J gene is TRBJ1-2, the V gene TRBV15, with D perhaps TRBD1 (5 bases). The V end was cut by 4 bases, the J end by 4 bases, with 13 bases between. CDR1 is LNHNV, CDR2 YYDKDF, per germline (reference sequence). The CDR3 covers 14 residues. CDR3 coding DNA: TGTGCCACCAGCACTGGGGGGATTGTCTATGGCTACACCTTC. Translated, it gives CATSTGGIVYGYTF.

A single count supports this clone. V gene TRBV25-1 combines with J gene TRBJ1-6; D is uncertain. Trimming stripped 6 bases from V and 14 bases from J, with 11 bases between. Germline loops: CDR1 MGHDK, CDR2 SYGVNS. The CDR3 has 11 residues. CDR3 nucleotides: TGTGCCAGCAGAGTAGGGAGAACCCTCCACTTT. Translated: CASRVGRTLHF. The full variable domain, completed using reference TRBV25-1 and TRBJ1-6, is EADIYQTPRYLVIGTGKKITLECSQTMGHDKMYWYQQDPGMELHLIHYSYGVNSTEKGDLSSESTVSRIRTEHFPLTLESARPSHTSQYLCASRVGRTLHFGNGTRLTVT.

The chain couples TRBV4-1 to TRBJ2-3; 7 nucleotides line up with TRBD1. Per germline, CDR1 MGHRA and CDR2 YSYEKL. CDR3 size: 15 residues. J gave up 5 bases and V 5 bases, and 10 bases lay outside the gene matches. The DNA of the CDR3 is TGCGCCAGCAGCGAAACGGGACAGATAAGAGATACGCAGTATTTT. Protein: CASSETGQIRDTQYF.

This chain uses TRBV27 with TRBJ1-1; D is unclear. This CDR3 comprises 13 residues. Germline-derived CDR1 and CDR2 are MNHEY and SMNVEV (reference sequence). The V and J ends lost 8 bases and 0 bases respectively, with 10 bases between them. The CDR3 nucleotides are TGTGCCAGCTGGCAGGCCTTGAACACTGAAGCTTTCTTT. Amino acid sequence: CASWQALNTEAFF.